This T cell receptor beta chain was sequenced in a study of T-cell memory formation after mild COVID-19. General observations from the study: Later expanders leaned toward CD4+, whereas clones contracting from day 15 to 85 were balanced CD4/CD8. Pre-infection memory harbored some responding clones, suggesting cross-reactive memory joined.

As for this clonotype: Its target is not known.

The CDR3 loop spans 14 amino acids. CDR1 is SEHNR, CDR2 FQNEAQ, per germline (reference sequence). Trimming pared 2 bases from V and 3 bases from J, leaving 10 bases between. TCR alpha and TCR beta cDNA libraries with sample barcodes and UMIs came from 5'RACE using constant-segment primers. TCRdb independently ran MiXCR on the 5' RACE reads; one entry per CDR3 protein. Among 50,000 or so distinct CDR3 sequences listed, 25% to 35% were seen once. The TCR originated in a man aged 18 to 29 who had mild COVID-19 (a few samples of this study predate the infection). Cell type and time point are not known. The specimen was PBMCs or a T cell subset sorted from them (not recorded which). The rearrangement uses TRBV7-9 and TRBJ2-5; TRBD2 is a possible D gene (6 bases). The CDR3, as DNA: TGTGCCAGCAGCTTATCGTGGGGGGAAGAGACCCAGTACTTC. Translation: CASSLSWGEETQYF.